The 21 T cell receptor beta chains presented below share a single source sample, sequenced in a study of blood T cell repertoires in COVID-19. Some clones are missing from TCRdb's copy, which holds only in-frame ones; the method was immunoSEQ multiplex PCR. Counted here are around 260,000 clones, roughly 80% occurring once; the ten biggest clones make up about 4.5%. Sequencing was carried out using peripheral blood. These receptors came from a man aged 55 to 70 who had recovered from COVID-19.

J is TRBJ2-3 and V is TRBV6-4, with a possible D match to TRBD2 (5 bases). Germline V lookup: CDR1 MRHNA, CDR2 SNTAGT. CDR3 length: 16 amino acids. V lost 0 bases and J 2 bases, leaving 12 bases between the germline ends. As DNA, the CDR3 is TGTGCCAGCAGTGACTCGACGGGGTCAAACACAGATACGCAGTATTTT. It is translated as CASSDSTGSNTDTQYF.

The J gene is TRBJ1-1, the V gene TRBV3-1 (or the pseudogene TRBV3-2); possible D gene TRBD1, 5 bases. Germline values: CDR1 LGHDT, CDR2 YNNKEL (reference sequence). The CDR3 is made up of 18 amino acids. The V end lost 4 bases, the J end lost 0 bases, and 21 bases lay between the germline ends. Written as DNA, the CDR3 is TGTGCCAGCAGCCTACGGACATTATCAAAGGGGATGAACACTGAAGCTTTCTTT. It translates to CASSLRTLSKGMNTEAFF.

The chain couples TRBV2 to TRBJ2-7; D may be TRBD1 (6 bases). The V gene's germline CDR1 is SNHLY and CDR2 FYNNEI. The CDR3 runs to 15 residues. Trimming removed 8 bases at V and 5 bases at J, with 22 bases between. CDR3 residues: CASGADWDKINEQYF. The CDR3 DNA reads TGTGCCAGCGGGGCTGACTGGGACAAGATCAACGAGCAGTACTTC. Based on the CDR3 plus reference TRBV2 and TRBJ2-7, the full variable domain is EPEVTQTPSHQVTQMGQEVILRCVPISNHLYFYWYRQILGQKVEFLVSFYNNEISEKSEIFDDQFSVERPDGSNFTLKIRSTKLEDSAMYFCASGADWDKINEQYFGPGTRLTVT.

This clone was detected once. The gene calls are TRBV27 and TRBJ1-3, with D maybe TRBD1 (6 bases). Between the trimmed V and J ends, which lost 4 bases and 4 bases, there was a span of 14 bases. Per the germline V gene, CDR1 is MNHEY and CDR2 is SMNVEV (reference sequence). This CDR3 has 15 amino acids. The CDR3 region has the DNA TGTGCCAGCAGTTCTCGGGGGGGCGGAGGAAACACCATATATTTT. Protein: CASSSRGGGGNTIYF.

The chain joins TRBV24-1 to TRBJ2-3, with 8 bases that match TRBD2. CDR1 is KGHDR and CDR2 is SFDVKD in the germline V gene. V dropped 5 bases and J dropped 2; count of bases not matched to a gene: 5. The length of the CDR3 is 15 residues. CDR3 in amino acids: CATSGGGRPTDTQYF. CDR3 DNA: TGTGCCACCAGTGGGGGCGGGAGGCCCACAGATACGCAGTATTTT.

J is TRBJ2-7 and V is TRBV6-5, with 9 bases identical to TRBD2. Germline V lookup: CDR1 MNHEY, CDR2 SVGAGI. After removal of 6 bases from V and 4 bases from J, the junction contained 7 bases not matched to a gene. The length of the CDR3 is 14 residues. The CDR3 protein is CASRRPSGEYEQYF. For the CDR3, the DNA is TGTGCCAGCAGGAGGCCTAGCGGGGAATACGAGCAGTACTTC.

The V gene is TRBV29-1, the J gene TRBJ2-3, with a tentative D call TRBD2 (5 bases). CDR3 length: 13 residues. Trimming left V 7 bases short and J 4 bases short, with 15 bases between. Germline values: CDR1 SQVTM, CDR2 ANQGSEA. The CDR3 reads CSAEGWNPDTQYF. In nucleotides, the CDR3 is TGCAGCGCAGAGGGATGGAACCCAGATACGCAGTATTTT.

The chain recombines TRBV5-1 with TRBJ2-7, with TRBD2 matching over 8 bases. The CDR3 is made up of 14 amino acids. V shed 4 bases and J 3 bases; nucleotides not matched to a gene: 6. Germline V lookup: CDR1 SGHRS, CDR2 YFSETQ. The CDR3 coding sequence is TGCGCCAGCAGCAAGGGGACTAGTAACTACGAGCAGTACTTC. It is translated as CASSKGTSNYEQYF.

The J gene is TRBJ2-5, the V gene TRBV19; 9 bases match TRBD1. The CDR3 runs to 16 residues. Germline V gives CDR1 LNHDA, CDR2 SQIVND (reference sequence). V was clipped by 5 bases and J by 0 bases; unmatched bases: 7. DNA for the CDR3: TGTGCCAGTAGTTCCCGGACAGGGGAAAACCAAGAGACCCAGTACTTC. This sequence encodes CASSSRTGENQETQYF.

The V call is TRBV19, the J call TRBJ2-2; perhaps TRBD2 as D (7 bases). Germline lookup yields CDR1 LNHDA and CDR2 SQIVND (reference sequence). Trimming removed 4 bases from V and 3 bases from J, with 21 bases in between. This CDR3 spans 18 amino acids. The CDR3 region is CASSTQGRGLQDTGELFF. As DNA, the CDR3 is TGTGCCAGTAGTACCCAGGGGAGGGGTTTACAGGACACCGGGGAGCTGTTTTTT.

The chain carries TRBV21-1 and TRBJ2-3; the table calls TRBD1, which could not be checked here. TRBV21-1 is flagged as a pseudogene. The CDR3 is made up of 16 amino acids. CDR3 in DNA: TGTGCCAGCGGAAAAACAGGGTCCCCTAGCACAGATACGCAGTATTTT. This encodes CASGKTGSPSTDTQYF.

V gene TRBV9 combines with J gene TRBJ1-6; D is perhaps TRBD1 (5 bases). Per germline, CDR1 SGDLS and CDR2 YYNGEE. V was cut by 0 bases and J by 13 bases, with 17 bases left in between. There are 15 residues in the CDR3. CDR3 sequence reads: CASSVAGGPKGPLHF. The CDR3 nucleotides are TGTGCCAGCAGCGTAGCTGGTGGCCCTAAGGGGCCCCTCCACTTT.

The table lists this clone with a few counts. The genes are TRBV29-1 and TRBJ1-2; D gene unclear. Trimming removed 5 bases at V and 2 bases at J, with 12 bases between. The CDR3 is 13 residues long. Germline CDR1 SQVTM, CDR2 ANQGSEA. The CDR3 nucleotides are TGCAGCGTTATTGTAGAGGGAAACTATGGCTACACCTTC. The encoded protein is CSVIVEGNYGYTF.

This clone has a handful of counts. This sequence joins TRBV6-1 and TRBJ1-1; the D gene is possibly TRBD1 (6 bases). CDR1 is MNHNS and CDR2 is SASEGT in the germline V gene. The length of the CDR3 is 16 residues. Trimming shortened V by 2 bases and J by 6 bases, and 19 bases separated the two germline ends. In nucleotides, the CDR3 is TGTGCCAGCAGTGAAATCACAGGGATTCTTTCTGCTGAAGCTTTCTTT. Protein sequence: CASSEITGILSAEAFF.

This clone has just one count. The rearrangement uses TRBV5-4 and TRBJ1-2; 10 bases are a match to TRBD1. V was pared by 4 bases and J by 1 base, with 1 base of the junction left unmatched. CDR3 size: 14 residues. CDR1 and CDR2 (germline): SGHNT, YYREEE (reference sequence). CDR3 in amino acids: CASSRTGGNYGYTF. CDR3 bases: TGTGCCAGCAGCAGGACAGGGGGTAACTATGGCTACACCTTC.

This clone was recorded only once. The CDR3 DNA reads as TGCAGCGTTGCCGAGGGCAGTAGAGGGGAGCTGTTTTTT. This translates into CSVAEGSRGELFF. The rearrangement joins TRBV29-1 to TRBJ2-2, with a tentative D call TRBD2 (5 bases). Germline V gives CDR1 SQVTM, CDR2 ANQGSEA. Trimming removed 4 bases at V and 8 bases at J, with 14 bases between. There are 13 residues in the CDR3.

The V and J genes are TRBV7-2 and TRBJ2-7; 9 bases are shared with TRBD1. Germline V gene sequence: CDR1 SGHTA, CDR2 FQGNSA. The CDR3 is 15 amino acids. The V segment lost 0 bases and the J segment 4 bases; nucleotides outside the gene matches: 4. The CDR3 region has the DNA TGTGCCAGCAGCTTAGCGGGACAGGGTCTTTACGAGCAGTACTTC. Residues: CASSLAGQGLYEQYF.

This chain joins TRBV3-1 (or the pseudogene TRBV3-2) and TRBJ1-6, with a tentative D call TRBD1 (5 bases). This CDR3 contains 18 residues. CDR1 LGHDT and CDR2 YNNKEL come from the germline V gene (reference sequence). Deletions cut 7 bases from V and 3 bases from J, with 22 bases between. The CDR3 region is CASNPPRQIHFYNSPLHF. The CDR3 DNA sequence: TGTGCCAGCAACCCCCCGCGACAGATCCATTTCTATAATTCACCCCTCCACTTT.

V gene TRBV27 combines with J gene TRBJ1-4; D gene ambiguous. V was shortened by 5 bases and J by 4 bases, with 11 bases between the two germline ends. The CDR3 length is 14 residues. Germline CDR1 is MNHEY and CDR2 is SMNVEV (reference sequence). The CDR3 DNA sequence: TGTGCCAGCAGTAGGCCAGGTCGTAATGAAAAACTGTTTTTT. This encodes CASSRPGRNEKLFF.

The chain recombines TRBV10-2 with TRBJ2-5; possibly TRBD2 for D (6 bases). The germline gives CDR1 WSHSY, CDR2 SAAADI. The CDR3 consists of 16 residues. Trimming pared 2 bases from V and 0 bases from J, leaving 13 bases between. CDR3 residues: CASSEAGTAYQETQYF. CDR3 nucleotide sequence: TGCGCCAGCAGTGAGGCGGGGACCGCGTACCAAGAGACCCAGTACTTC.

The chain links TRBV30 to TRBJ2-7, with TRBD1 identical over 9 bases. Per the germline V gene, CDR1 is GTSNPN and CDR2 is SVGIG (reference sequence). V was clipped by 6 bases and J by 5 bases; unmatched bases: 14. This CDR3 comprises 15 residues. Here the CDR3 reads CACVPPGQGVHEQYF. The DNA for the CDR3 is TGTGCCTGTGTACCCCCGGGACAGGGTGTCCACGAGCAGTACTTC.